Included here is one TCR beta chain sequence, with context. Antigen unknown. The data derive from a study of response to subunit inactivated influenza vaccine. General study points: The authors put forward the suggestion that each seasonal influenza vaccination may bring in only a limited number of new T cells.

TCRdb reanalysed the RT-PCR reads using MiXCR and keeps one entry per CDR3 protein. The table has 300,000 to 350,000 distinct CDR3 sequences, 20% to 25% seen once. Trimming pared 2 bases from V and 4 bases from J, leaving 18 bases between. This CDR3 has 16 residues. The germline CDR1 and CDR2 sequences are SGHRS and YFSETQ. The chain carries TRBV5-1 and TRBJ2-5; TRBD1 is a possible D gene (6 bases). The sample in question was PBMCs from blood, obtained less than 22 months after vaccination. This receptor was obtained from a man between 50 and 69 years old who received an inactivated influenza vaccine. The CDR3 DNA is TGCGCCAGCAGCTTCCAGCAGGGGATAGAAGGAGAGACCCAGTACTTC. Its translation is CASSFQQGIEGETQYF.